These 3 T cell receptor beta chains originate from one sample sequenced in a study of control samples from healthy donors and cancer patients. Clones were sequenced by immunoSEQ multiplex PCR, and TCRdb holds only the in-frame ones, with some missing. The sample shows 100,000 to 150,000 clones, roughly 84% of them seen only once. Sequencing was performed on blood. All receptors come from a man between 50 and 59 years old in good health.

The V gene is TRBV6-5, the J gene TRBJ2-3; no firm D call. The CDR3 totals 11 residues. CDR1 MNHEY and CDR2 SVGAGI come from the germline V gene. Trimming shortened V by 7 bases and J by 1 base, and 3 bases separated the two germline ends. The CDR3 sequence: CASTRTDTQYF. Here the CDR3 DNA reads TGTGCCAGCACTCGCACAGATACGCAGTATTTT.

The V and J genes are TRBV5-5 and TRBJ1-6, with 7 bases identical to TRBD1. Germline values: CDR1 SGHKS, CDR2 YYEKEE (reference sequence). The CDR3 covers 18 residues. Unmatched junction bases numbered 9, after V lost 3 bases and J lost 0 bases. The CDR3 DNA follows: TGTGCCAGCAGCTCGGGGGGGACAGAAAGCTCCTATAATTCACCCCTCCACTTT. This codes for CASSSGGTESSYNSPLHF.

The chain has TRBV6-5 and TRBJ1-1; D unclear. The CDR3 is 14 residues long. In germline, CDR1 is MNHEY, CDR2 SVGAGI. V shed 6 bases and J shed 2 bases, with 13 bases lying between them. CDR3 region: CASSRAEKNTEAFF. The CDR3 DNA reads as TGTGCCAGCAGCCGGGCGGAGAAAAACACTGAAGCTTTCTTT.